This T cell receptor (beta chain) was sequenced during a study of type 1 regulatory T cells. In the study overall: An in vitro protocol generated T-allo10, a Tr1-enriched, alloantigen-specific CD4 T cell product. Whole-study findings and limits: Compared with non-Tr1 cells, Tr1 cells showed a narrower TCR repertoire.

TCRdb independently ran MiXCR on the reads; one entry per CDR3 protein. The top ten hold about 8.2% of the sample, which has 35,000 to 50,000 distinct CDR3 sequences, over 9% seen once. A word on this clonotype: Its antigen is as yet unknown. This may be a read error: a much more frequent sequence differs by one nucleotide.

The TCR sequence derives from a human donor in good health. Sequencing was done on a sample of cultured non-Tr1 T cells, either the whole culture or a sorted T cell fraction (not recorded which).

The CDR3 region is CASRTSANIGELFF. CDR3 coding DNA: TGCGCCAGCAGGACTAGCGCCAACATCGGGGAGCTGTTTTTT. The chain couples TRBV5-1 to TRBJ2-2; 8 bases line up with TRBD2. The CDR3 has 14 amino acids. The V gene's germline CDR1 is SGHRS and CDR2 YFSETQ. Complete variable domain (other parts from reference TRBV5-1 and TRBJ2-2): KAGVTQTPRYLIKTRGQQVTLSCSPISGHRSVSWYQQTPGQGLQFLFEYFSETQRNKGNFPGRFSGRQFSNSRSEMNVSTLELGDSALYLCASRTSANIGELFFGEGSRLTVL.